This T cell receptor beta chain emerged from a study of T cell changes during pregnancy in multiple sclerosis. V dropped 3 bases and J dropped 6 bases, with 9 bases sitting between them. This CDR3 spans 13 amino acids. The germline V gene encodes CDR1 KGHSH and CDR2 LQKENI. Libraries were prepared by immunoSEQ multiplex PCR; TCRdb keeps only in-frame clonotypes and omits some of them. The repertoire holds about 80,000 clones, with just over 90% as singletons. The rearrangement uses TRBV18 and TRBJ2-1; D is unresolved. The TCR was taken from a female donor with multiple sclerosis, enrolled in a pregnancy study. This material consisted of peripheral blood, taken before pregnancy. CDR3 residues: CASSPQGGNEQFF. The CDR3, as DNA: TGTGCCAGCTCACCCCAAGGCGGCAATGAGCAGTTCTTC.